The T cell receptor beta chain described here comes from a study of CD8+ T cells in alopecia areata. RNA was isolated and reverse transcribed to cDNA, the sequencing template. Sequenced by immunoSEQ multiplex PCR; TCRdb stores in-frame clones only, minus some. The sample carries approximately 180,000 clones, just under 60% recorded once. Trimming took 6 bases from V and 5 from J, leaving 14 bases between them. Germline CDR1 is SQVTM and CDR2 is ANQGSEA. This CDR3 contains 12 residues. Material: CD4+ T cells sorted from blood, obtained at week 0. The V gene is TRBV29-1, the J gene TRBJ2-7; tentative D call: TRBD2 (6 bases). The TCR originated in a human donor with alopecia areata. The DNA of the CDR3 is TGCAGCGTGCAGACTAGTTACAACGAGCAGTACTTC. Protein: CSVQTSYNEQYF.